Sequencing of this T cell receptor beta chain was carried out in a study of T cell responses to AZD1222 COVID-19 vaccine. The CDR3 runs to 15 residues. V dropped 6 bases and J dropped 1; count of bases not matched to a gene: 6. Germline CDR1 is MNHEY and CDR2 is SVGAGI. Clones were sequenced by immunoSEQ multiplex PCR, and TCRdb holds only the in-frame ones, with some missing. The data show around 78,000 clones, 88% seen once. This chain connects TRBV6-5 to TRBJ1-5; 7 nucleotides line up with TRBD1. The TCR was taken from an adult in good health. Sequences were derived from peripheral blood, sampled on day 0 of MenACWY control vaccination. CDR3 amino acids: CASRSGTASNQPQHF. The CDR3 DNA reads TGTGCCAGCAGGTCCGGGACAGCAAGCAATCAGCCCCAGCATTTT.